The 21 T cell receptor beta chains below come from one sample, sequenced in a study of T cells in women clearing cervical HPV infection. Using immunoSEQ multiplex PCR, the repertoire was profiled, and TCRdb retains in-frame clones only, with some absent. This sample's table reports 35,000 to 45,000 clones. Specimen: blood buffy coat. These receptors were collected from a woman aged 18 to 75 with a cervical HPV16 infection that either progressed to CIN3+ or cleared (not recorded which).

Details on this clone: Coverage ceases 3 residues before the CDR3 finishes, and the germline J gene fills in the end. This rearrangement joins TRBV20-1 to TRBJ2-3, with 7 bases lining up with TRBD2. CDR3 length: 15 amino acids. V shed 4 bases and J 3 bases; nucleotides not matched to a gene: 10. CDR1 DFQATT and CDR2 SNEGSKA come from the germline V gene (reference sequence). The CDR3 DNA, read in part, is TGCAGTGCTACCCCAGCCAGCGGGAAGACAGATACG. Encoded protein: CSATPASGKTDT. The CDR3 reads in full as CSATPASGKTDTQYF.

Regarding this clone: The sequenced fragment ends 3 residues before the CDR3 boundary, so the rest is inferred from the germline J gene. V gene TRBV20-1 combines with J gene TRBJ1-2; D is undetermined. CDR1 and CDR2 from the germline V gene are DFQATT and SNEGSKA (reference sequence). The CDR3 spans 11 residues. The V and J ends lost 8 bases and 2 bases respectively, with 9 bases between them. CDR3 bases read: TGCAGTCGTACATCAAACTATGGC. It yields the protein CSRTSNYG. The CDR3 in full is CSRTSNYGYTF.

The chain's CDR3 is CASSDGGAPDTQYF. The covered CDR3 bases are TGTGCCAGCAGCGACGGGGGGGCCCCAGATACG. The chain joins TRBV7-3 to TRBJ2-3, with 8 bases fitting TRBD2. The read ends 3 residues early relative to the CDR3; the germline J gene fills the gap. Germline V gene sequence: CDR1 SGHTA, CDR2 FQGTGA. This CDR3 comprises 14 residues. Trimming cost V 5 bases and J 4 bases; bases outside gene matches: 5.

About this clone: The observed sequence ends 3 residues before the CDR3 terminus, with the missing tail filled in from the germline J gene. The chain couples TRBV30 to TRBJ1-4, with D tentatively TRBD1 (6 bases). Germline loops: CDR1 GTSNPN, CDR2 SVGIG (reference sequence). The CDR3 consists of 13 residues. V was cut by 3 bases and J by 7 bases, with 12 bases left in between. CDR3 DNA (partial): TGTGCCTGGAGCCGCGGGACATCTGAAAAA. Protein sequence: CAWSRGTSEK. The whole CDR3 region reads CAWSRGTSEKLFF.

On this clone: The read stops 3 residues short of the end of the CDR3; the missing end is completed from the germline J gene. The gene calls are TRBV5-1 and TRBJ1-3; 7 bases match TRBD1. Looked up from germline, CDR1 is SGHRS and CDR2 is YFSETQ. V shed 0 bases, J shed 7 bases, and the junction held 4 bases outside the gene matches. CDR3 length: 14 residues. The sequenced CDR3 bases are TGCGCCAGCAGCTTGGGACAGGGCTGGAACACC. Its translation: CASSLGQGWNT. The full CDR3 reads CASSLGQGWNTIYF. The full variable domain, rest sourced from reference TRBV5-1 and TRBJ1-3, is KAGVTQTPRYLIKTRGQQVTLSCSPISGHRSVSWYQQTPGQGLQFLFEYFSETQRNKGNFPGRFSGRQFSNSRSEMNVSTLELGDSALYLCASSLGQGWNTIYFGEGSWLTVV.

Worth noting for this clone: The CDR3 goes on 3 residues after the read ends, and that part is filled in from the germline J gene. The chain uses TRBV7-3 and TRBJ2-3; 7 nucleotides align to TRBD1. The germline V gene encodes CDR1 SGHTA and CDR2 FQGTGA. The CDR3 is made up of 18 amino acids. CDR3 DNA, as far as it was read: TGTGCCAGCAGCTGGCGGACAGGACGGCGTATAAACTATCAGCCG. This translates into CASSWRTGRRINYQP. The entire CDR3 reads CASSWRTGRRINYQPQYF.

In regard to this clone: Read sequence stops 3 residues before the CDR3 end, and the germline J gene provides the missing end. This chain joins TRBV6-4 and TRBJ1-5, with D tentatively TRBD1 (6 bases). V was trimmed by 10 bases and J by 0 bases, leaving 10 bases between them. Looked up from germline, CDR1 is MRHNA and CDR2 is SNTAGT. CDR3 length: 13 amino acids. The DNA read from the CDR3 is TGTGCCACGGACAGTTATAGCAATCAGCCC. Residues: CATDSYSNQP. The CDR3 as a whole reads CATDSYSNQPQHF.

A remark on this clone: The read comes to an end 3 residues before the CDR3 does, leaving the germline J gene to fill in the end. The rearrangement joins TRBV25-1 to TRBJ1-5; the D is unclear. V lost 3 bases, J lost 2 bases, and 5 bases lay in between. CDR3 length: 13 residues. Germline V gives CDR1 MGHDK, CDR2 SYGVNS. The DNA read from the CDR3 is TGTGCCAGCAGTGAGTCAGGCAATCAGCCC. Translated: CASSESGNQP. The full CDR3 reads CASSESGNQPQHF.

To note about this clone: The read terminates 3 residues ahead of where the CDR3 ends, so the germline J gene completes it. The V and J genes are TRBV6-1 and TRBJ2-7; TRBD1 matches at 7 bases. Germline V gene sequence: CDR1 MNHNS, CDR2 SASEGT. V trimming: 2 bases; J trimming: 4 bases; junction bases outside the gene matches: 14. The CDR3 has 17 amino acids. CDR3 loop: CASSESLGSTGKYEQYF. The DNA read from the CDR3 is TGTGCCAGCAGTGAAAGCTTGGGGTCGACAGGGAAGTACGAG.

About this clone itself: The read ends 3 residues before the CDR3 terminus; that terminus is restored from the germline J gene. The J gene is TRBJ2-1, the V gene TRBV5-6; the D is unclear. This CDR3 has 11 residues. The V end was cut by 4 bases, the J end by 4 bases, with 3 bases between. Germline V CDR1 and CDR2: SGHDT, YYEEEE. CDR3 sequence: CASSQYNEQFF. The CDR3 DNA, read in part, is TGTGCCAGCAGCCAGTACAATGAG.

To note about this clone: The CDR3 is cut off 3 residues early in the read; its end comes from the germline J gene. The chain uses TRBV19 and TRBJ1-2; 12 bases align to TRBD1. In germline, CDR1 is LNHDA, CDR2 SQIVND (reference sequence). The length of the CDR3 is 14 residues. The DNA read from the CDR3 is TGTGCCAGCATACCGGGACAGGGGGCGGGAGGC. It translates to CASIPGQGAGG. The full CDR3 reads CASIPGQGAGGYTF.

Points on this clone: Sequencing ends 3 residues short of the CDR3 end; the germline J gene provides the rest. This sequence joins TRBV30 and TRBJ1-2, with D possibly matching TRBD1 (5 bases). CDR3 length: 14 amino acids. The germline CDR1 and CDR2 sequences are GTSNPN and SVGIG (reference sequence). CDR3 DNA, as far as it was read: TGTGCCTGGAGTGCGGGGGACCTAAACAATGAC. The encoded protein is CAWSAGDLNND. The CDR3 in full is CAWSAGDLNNDYTF.

Points on this clone: The DNA ends 3 residues before the CDR3 does, and the rest of the CDR3 is filled in from the germline J gene. The chain has TRBV19 and TRBJ2-7; D may be TRBD1 (5 bases). The CDR3 is 15 residues long. V shed 1 base and J shed 2 bases, with 12 bases lying between them. Germline V lookup: CDR1 LNHDA, CDR2 SQIVND (reference sequence). CDR3 DNA (partial): TGTGCCAGTAGTATAGGGGGCCGTGGGACCTACGAG. Its translation: CASSIGGRGTYE. In full, the CDR3 reads CASSIGGRGTYEQYF.

A remark on this clone: The read terminates 3 residues before the CDR3 end, so the remaining end is supplied by the germline J gene. This chain links TRBV19 with TRBJ1-1, with 8 bases fitting TRBD1. With 5 bases clipped from V and 4 bases from J, the junction kept 9 bases outside the gene matches. Germline-derived CDR1 and CDR2 are LNHDA and SQIVND (reference sequence). The CDR3 length is 15 residues. The DNA read from the CDR3 is TGTGCCAGTAGTCAATCCGGCAGGGGGCCCACTGAA. It yields the protein CASSQSGRGPTE. The entire CDR3 protein reads CASSQSGRGPTEAFF.

A remark on this clone: The read comes to an end 3 residues before the CDR3 does, leaving the germline J gene to fill in the end. The rearrangement joins TRBV5-1 to TRBJ2-7; TRBD1 aligns across 8 bases. J gave up 2 bases and V 4 bases, and 5 bases lay outside the gene matches. There are 14 residues in the CDR3. Germline V gene lookup returns CDR1 SGHRS and CDR2 YFSETQ. The CDR3 reads CASSPTGDTYEQYF. The sequenced part of the CDR3 DNA is TGCGCCAGCAGCCCGACAGGGGACACCTACGAG.

A word on this clone: The read terminates 3 residues ahead of where the CDR3 ends, so the germline J gene completes it. This rearrangement joins TRBV6-2 or TRBV6-3 to TRBJ1-4; D not certain. This CDR3 is 14 amino acids long. Trimming removed 2 bases at V and 6 bases at J, with 10 bases between. Germline V CDR1 and CDR2: MNHEY, SVGEGT. The sequenced CDR3 bases are TGTGCCAGCAGTTACCGTCAGGAGGATGAAAAA. Protein sequence: CASSYRQEDEK. The full CDR3 protein is CASSYRQEDEKLFF.

In the case of this clone: The missing CDR3 end, 3 residues past where the read stops, is filled in from the germline J gene. This rearrangement joins TRBV19 to TRBJ1-5; 7 bases map to TRBD1. The CDR3 consists of 12 residues. Trimming took 9 bases from V and 5 from J; bases not matched to a gene: 4. The germline gives CDR1 LNHDA, CDR2 SQIVND (reference sequence). The CDR3 reads CASTGVYQPQHF. The CDR3 bases that were read are TGTGCCAGCACAGGGGTCTATCAGCCC.

Details on this clone: The read stops 3 residues short of the end of the CDR3; the missing end is completed from the germline J gene. The V call is TRBV7-2, the J call TRBJ1-5; weak D call: TRBD1 (5 bases). This CDR3 spans 15 amino acids. The germline gives CDR1 SGHTA, CDR2 FQGNSA. Between the trimmed V and J ends, which lost 1 base and 5 bases, there was a span of 12 bases. The covered CDR3 bases are TGTGCCAGCAGCTTAGGGGGCCGGGAGGATCAGCCC. This translates into CASSLGGREDQP. In full, the CDR3 is CASSLGGREDQPQHF.

With regard to this clone: The CDR3 is cut off 3 residues early in the read; its end comes from the germline J gene. The chain uses TRBV7-2 and TRBJ1-5; no definite D call. Germline V CDR1 and CDR2: SGHTA, FQGNSA. The V end lost 1 base, the J end lost 1 base, and 8 bases lay between the germline ends. There are 15 residues in the CDR3. The covered CDR3 bases are TGTGCCAGCAGCTTAGGGAGGGTCAGCAATCAGCCC. Translation: CASSLGRVSNQP. The full-length CDR3 reads as CASSLGRVSNQPQHF.

Details on this clone: The read terminates 3 residues ahead of where the CDR3 ends, so the germline J gene completes it. This chain connects TRBV12-3 or TRBV12-4 to TRBJ2-7; 9 nucleotides align to TRBD1. The CDR3 runs 14 residues. V lost 6 bases and J lost 3; bases outside the gene matches: 6. The CDR3 here is CASRVQGQGYEQYF. The covered CDR3 bases are TGTGCCAGCAGAGTACAGGGACAGGGCTACGAG.

As to this clone: The CDR3 goes on 3 residues after the read ends, and that part is filled in from the germline J gene. The chain couples TRBV20-1 to TRBJ2-7; 9 nucleotides line up with TRBD2. The germline V gene has CDR1 DFQATT and CDR2 SNEGSKA (reference sequence). The CDR3 covers 14 residues. Trimming took 4 bases from V and 4 from J; bases not matched to a gene: 8. CDR3 loop: CSATREGVLYEQYF. The DNA read from the CDR3 is TGCAGTGCTACGCGGGAGGGGGTCCTTTACGAG.